The present T cell receptor (beta chain) was sequenced within a study of cytomegalovirus exposure and HLA in healthy donors. Overall study context: Earlier, roughly 180 million T cells were analyzed, and 117 million unique TCR beta sequences were found among them.

Study-level findings and limits: Associated with cytomegalovirus, according to the listing, were 150 to 200 TCR beta chains. The only immune exposure information that was available was CMV serostatus.

Researchers ran the PCR with 60 Vbeta and 13 Jbeta primers. Data came from immunoSEQ multiplex PCR; TCRdb stores just in-frame clones and leaves some out. In the table there are 100,000 to 150,000 clones, 17% of which are singletons. The CDR3 is 16 amino acids. V lost 2 bases and J lost 2, with 16 bases in between. Germline CDR1 MNHEY, CDR2 SMNVEV (reference sequence). With regard to this clone: Its matching antigen is unknown.

V usage is TRBV27 and J usage is TRBJ2-7, with D perhaps TRBD2 (6 bases). This receptor was obtained from a female donor in good health and CMV-seropositive. The specimen was PBMCs. For the CDR3, the DNA is TGTGCCAGCAGTTTAGCGGGATGGGCCGAGACCTACGAGCAGTACTTC. It yields the protein CASSLAGWAETYEQYF.